This T cell receptor (beta chain) was identified in a study of blood T cell repertoires in COVID-19. Background on the study: Researchers got acute and convalescent COVID-19 samples from the United States, Italy and Spain. In each case, the material was cDNA or gDNA derived from T cells, B-cell-depleted T cells, or PBMCs.

Original analysis: How many nucleated cells were present was estimated from reference gene primer amplification. Profiled with immunoSEQ multiplex PCR; TCRdb holds only in-frame clones, not every one. V and J calls and clone size come straight from that table; D and trimming were deduced from the DNA. In the table there are about 160,000 clones, just under 85% of which are singletons. This CDR3 region has 13 residues. Germline assignment: CDR1 GTSNPN and CDR2 SVGIG (reference sequence). Trimming left V 6 bases short and J 3 bases short, with 12 bases between. This clone came up a few times. This receptor was identified in a man aged 35 to 55 who had recovered from COVID-19. The chain combines TRBV30 with TRBJ1-5, with D tentatively TRBD1 (5 bases). The sequencing sample was made of peripheral blood. Here the CDR3 DNA reads TGTGCCTGTTCAGGGTCGGACAATCAGCCCCAGCATTTT. This gives the protein CACSGSDNQPQHF.